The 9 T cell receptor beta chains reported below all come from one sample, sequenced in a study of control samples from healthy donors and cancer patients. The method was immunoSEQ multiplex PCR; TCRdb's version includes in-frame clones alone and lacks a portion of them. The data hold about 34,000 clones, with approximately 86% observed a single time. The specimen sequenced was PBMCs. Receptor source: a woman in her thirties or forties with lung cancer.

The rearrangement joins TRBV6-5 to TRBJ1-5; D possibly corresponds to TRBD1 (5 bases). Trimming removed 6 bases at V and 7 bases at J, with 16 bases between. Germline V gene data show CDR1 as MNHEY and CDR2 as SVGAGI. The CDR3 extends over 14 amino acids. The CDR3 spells CASSATTGLQPQHF. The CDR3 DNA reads TGTGCCAGCAGCGCCACCACAGGTTTGCAGCCCCAGCATTTT.

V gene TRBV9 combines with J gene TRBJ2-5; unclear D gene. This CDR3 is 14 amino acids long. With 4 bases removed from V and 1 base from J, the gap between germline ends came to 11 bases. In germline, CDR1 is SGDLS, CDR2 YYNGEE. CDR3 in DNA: TGTGCCAGCAGCCCCTCGGACGGCCAAGAGACCCAGTACTTC. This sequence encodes CASSPSDGQETQYF.

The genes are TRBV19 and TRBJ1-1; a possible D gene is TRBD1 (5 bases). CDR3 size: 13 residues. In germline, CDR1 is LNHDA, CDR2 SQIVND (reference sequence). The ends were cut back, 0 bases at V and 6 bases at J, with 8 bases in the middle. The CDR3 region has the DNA TGTGCCAGTAGTATAGACGGACACTCTGAAGCTTTCTTT. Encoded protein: CASSIDGHSEAFF.

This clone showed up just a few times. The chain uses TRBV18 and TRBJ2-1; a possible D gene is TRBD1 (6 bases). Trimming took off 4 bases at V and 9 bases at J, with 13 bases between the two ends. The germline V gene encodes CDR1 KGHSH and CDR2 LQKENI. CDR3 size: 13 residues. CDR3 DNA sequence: TGTGCCAGCTCACAAGGAAACAGGGCTGAGCAGTTCTTC. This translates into CASSQGNRAEQFF. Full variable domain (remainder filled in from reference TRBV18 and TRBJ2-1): NAGVMQNPRHLVRRRGQEARLRCSPMKGHSHVYWYRQLPEEGLKFMVYLQKENIIDESGMPKERFSAEFPKEGPSILRIQQVVRGDSAAYFCASSQGNRAEQFFGPGTRLTVL.

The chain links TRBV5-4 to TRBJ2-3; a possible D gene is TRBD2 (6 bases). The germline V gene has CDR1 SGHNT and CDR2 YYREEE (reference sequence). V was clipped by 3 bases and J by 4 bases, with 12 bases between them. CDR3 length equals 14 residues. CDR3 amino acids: CASSSDWGADTQYF. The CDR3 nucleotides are TGTGCCAGCAGCTCGGATTGGGGGGCAGATACGCAGTATTTT.

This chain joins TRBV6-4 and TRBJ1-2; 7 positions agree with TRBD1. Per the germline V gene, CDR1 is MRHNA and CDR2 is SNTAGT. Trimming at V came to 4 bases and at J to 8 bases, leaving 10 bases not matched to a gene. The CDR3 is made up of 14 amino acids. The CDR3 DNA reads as TGTGCCAGCAGTGCGGAGATACAGGGGACGGGCTACACCTTC. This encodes CASSAEIQGTGYTF.

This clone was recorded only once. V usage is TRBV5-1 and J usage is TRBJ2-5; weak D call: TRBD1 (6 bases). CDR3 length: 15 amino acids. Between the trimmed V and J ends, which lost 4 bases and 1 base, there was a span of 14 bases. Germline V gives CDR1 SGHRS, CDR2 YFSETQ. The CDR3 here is CASSPTGTPQETQYF. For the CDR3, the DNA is TGCGCCAGCAGCCCTACCGGGACACCCCAAGAGACCCAGTACTTC.

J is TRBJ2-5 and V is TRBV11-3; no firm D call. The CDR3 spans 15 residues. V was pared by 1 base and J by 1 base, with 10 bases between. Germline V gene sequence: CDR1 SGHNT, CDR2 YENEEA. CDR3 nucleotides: TGTGCCAGCAGCTTAGGGAACGGCCCCCAAGAGACCCAGTACTTC. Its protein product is CASSLGNGPQETQYF.

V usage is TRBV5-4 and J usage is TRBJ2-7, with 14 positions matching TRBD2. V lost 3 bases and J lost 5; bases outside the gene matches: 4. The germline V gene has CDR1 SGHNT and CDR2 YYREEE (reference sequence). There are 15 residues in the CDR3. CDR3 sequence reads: CASSSGTSGGHEQYF. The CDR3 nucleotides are TGTGCCAGCAGCTCAGGGACTAGCGGGGGCCACGAGCAGTACTTC.